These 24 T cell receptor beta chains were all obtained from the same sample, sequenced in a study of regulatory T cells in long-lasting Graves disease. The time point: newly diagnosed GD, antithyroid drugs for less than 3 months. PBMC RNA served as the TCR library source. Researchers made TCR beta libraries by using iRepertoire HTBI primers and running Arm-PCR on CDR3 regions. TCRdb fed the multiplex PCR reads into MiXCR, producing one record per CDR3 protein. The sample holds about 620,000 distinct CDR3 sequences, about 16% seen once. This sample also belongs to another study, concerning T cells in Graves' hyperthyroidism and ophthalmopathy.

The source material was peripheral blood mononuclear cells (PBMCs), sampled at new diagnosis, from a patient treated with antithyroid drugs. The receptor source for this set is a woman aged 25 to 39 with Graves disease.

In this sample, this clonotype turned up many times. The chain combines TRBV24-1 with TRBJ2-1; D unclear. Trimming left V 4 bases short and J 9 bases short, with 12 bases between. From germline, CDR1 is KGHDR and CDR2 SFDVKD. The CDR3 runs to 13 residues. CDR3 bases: TGTGCCACCAGTGACTCGAGGCTAGGTGAGCAGTTCTTC. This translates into CATSDSRLGEQFF.

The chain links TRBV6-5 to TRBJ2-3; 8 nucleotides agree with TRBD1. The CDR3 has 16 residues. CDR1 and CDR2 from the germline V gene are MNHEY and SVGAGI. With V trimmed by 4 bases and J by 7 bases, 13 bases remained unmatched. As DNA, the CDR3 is TGTGCCAGCAGTTCCCCGGGCTATACAGGGGGAAATACGCAGTATTTT. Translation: CASSSPGYTGGNTQYF.

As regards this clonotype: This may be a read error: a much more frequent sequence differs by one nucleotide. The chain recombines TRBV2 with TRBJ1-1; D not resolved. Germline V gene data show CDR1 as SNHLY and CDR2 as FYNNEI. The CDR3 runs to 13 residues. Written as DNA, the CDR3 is TGTGCCAGCAGTGACCTTGGGAACACTGAAGCTCTCTTT. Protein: CASSDLGNTEALF.

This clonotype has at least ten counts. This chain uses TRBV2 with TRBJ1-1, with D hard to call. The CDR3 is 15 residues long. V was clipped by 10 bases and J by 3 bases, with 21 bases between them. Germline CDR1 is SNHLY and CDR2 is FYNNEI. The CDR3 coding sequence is TGTGCCACCCGTTTCGGGGAGATTGAGTACACTGAAGCTTTCTTT. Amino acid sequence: CATRFGEIEYTEAFF.

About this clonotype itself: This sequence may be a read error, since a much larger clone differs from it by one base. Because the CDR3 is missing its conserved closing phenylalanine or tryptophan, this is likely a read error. CDR3 nucleotide sequence: TGTGCCAGCAGCTTTCCGGGGGCCCACGAGCAGTACCTC. Residues: CASSFPGAHEQYL. The chain is built from TRBV11-2 and TRBJ2-5; tentatively, D is TRBD1 or TRBD2 (6 bases each). The J call is in doubt because the DNA end fits TRBJ2-7 better. Germline CDR1 SGHAT, CDR2 FQNNGV. This CDR3 region has 13 residues.

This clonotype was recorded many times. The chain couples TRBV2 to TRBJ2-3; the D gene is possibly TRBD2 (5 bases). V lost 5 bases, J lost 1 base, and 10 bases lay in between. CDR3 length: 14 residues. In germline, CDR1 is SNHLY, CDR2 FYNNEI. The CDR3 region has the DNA TGTGCCAGCAGTACTAGTTCTCGCACAGATACGCAGTATTTT. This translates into CASSTSSRTDTQYF.

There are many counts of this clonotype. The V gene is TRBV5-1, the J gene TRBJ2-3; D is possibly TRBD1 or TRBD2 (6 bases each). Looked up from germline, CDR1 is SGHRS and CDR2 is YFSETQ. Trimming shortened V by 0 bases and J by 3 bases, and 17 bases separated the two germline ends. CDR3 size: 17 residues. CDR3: CASSLVSGAVGTDTQYF. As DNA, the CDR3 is TGCGCCAGCAGCTTGGTATCGGGGGCTGTTGGAACAGATACGCAGTATTTT.

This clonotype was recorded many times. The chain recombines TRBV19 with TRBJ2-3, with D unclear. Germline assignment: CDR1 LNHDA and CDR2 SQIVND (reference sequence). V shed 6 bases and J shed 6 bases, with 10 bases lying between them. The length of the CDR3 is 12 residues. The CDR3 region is CASRSVSDTQYF. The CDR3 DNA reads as TGTGCCAGTAGATCAGTATCCGATACGCAGTATTTT.

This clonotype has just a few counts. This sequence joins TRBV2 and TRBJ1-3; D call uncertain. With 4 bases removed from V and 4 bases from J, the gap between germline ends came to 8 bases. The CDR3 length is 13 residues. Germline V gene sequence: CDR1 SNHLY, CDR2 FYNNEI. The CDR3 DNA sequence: TGTGCCAGCAGTGTGACGCCCGGAAACACCATATATTTT. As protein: CASSVTPGNTIYF. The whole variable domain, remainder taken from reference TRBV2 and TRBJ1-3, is EPEVTQTPSHQVTQMGQEVILRCVPISNHLYFYWYRQILGQKVEFLVSFYNNEISEKSEIFDDQFSVERPDGSNFTLKIRSTKLEDSAMYFCASSVTPGNTIYFGEGSWLTVV.

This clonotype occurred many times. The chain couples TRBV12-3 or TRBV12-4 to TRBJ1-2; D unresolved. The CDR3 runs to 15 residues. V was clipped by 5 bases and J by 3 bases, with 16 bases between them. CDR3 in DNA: TGTGCCAGCAGTCCGAGACGGATCCCGTACTATGGCTACACCTTC. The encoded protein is CASSPRRIPYYGYTF.

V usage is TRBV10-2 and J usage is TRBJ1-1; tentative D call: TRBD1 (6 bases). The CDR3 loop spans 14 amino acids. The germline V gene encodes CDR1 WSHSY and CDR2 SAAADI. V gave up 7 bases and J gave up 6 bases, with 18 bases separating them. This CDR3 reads CASITGGGVSEAFF. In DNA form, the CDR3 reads TGCGCCAGCATCACCGGTGGGGGCGTCTCTGAAGCTTTCTTT.

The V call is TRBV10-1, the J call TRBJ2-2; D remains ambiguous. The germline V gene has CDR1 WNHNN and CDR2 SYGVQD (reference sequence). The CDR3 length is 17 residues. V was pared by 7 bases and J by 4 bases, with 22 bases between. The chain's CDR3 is CASILYTLGPGTGELFF. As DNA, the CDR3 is TGCGCCAGCATCCTTTACACCCTTGGACCGGGCACCGGGGAGCTGTTTTTT.

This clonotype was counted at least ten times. CDR3 sequence: CASSLAPSGTETQYF. CDR3 nucleotides: TGTGCCAGCAGCTTGGCCCCTAGCGGGACAGAGACCCAGTACTTC. V usage is TRBV7-3 and J usage is TRBJ2-5; 9 bases fit TRBD2. The CDR3 covers 15 residues. V gave up 3 bases and J gave up 4 bases; unmatched junction bases: 6. From germline, CDR1 is SGHTA and CDR2 FQGTGA.

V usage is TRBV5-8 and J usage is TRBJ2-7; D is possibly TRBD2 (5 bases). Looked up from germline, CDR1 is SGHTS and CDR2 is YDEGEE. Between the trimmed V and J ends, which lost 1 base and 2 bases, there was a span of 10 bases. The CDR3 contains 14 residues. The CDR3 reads CASSLLRATYEQYF. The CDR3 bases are TGTGCCAGCAGCTTGCTGCGGGCCACCTACGAGCAGTACTTC.

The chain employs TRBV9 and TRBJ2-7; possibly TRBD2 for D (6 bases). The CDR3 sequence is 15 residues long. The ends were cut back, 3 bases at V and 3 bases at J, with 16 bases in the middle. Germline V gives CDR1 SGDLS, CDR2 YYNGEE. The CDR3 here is CASSGTEGPNYEQYF. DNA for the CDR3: TGTGCCAGCAGCGGGACGGAGGGACCGAACTACGAGCAGTACTTC.

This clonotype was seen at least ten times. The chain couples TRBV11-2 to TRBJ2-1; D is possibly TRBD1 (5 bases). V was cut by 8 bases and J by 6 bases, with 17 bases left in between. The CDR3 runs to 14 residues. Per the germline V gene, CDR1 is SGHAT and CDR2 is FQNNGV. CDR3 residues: CASLNYRQTNEQFF. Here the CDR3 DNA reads TGTGCCAGCTTGAACTACCGACAGACCAATGAGCAGTTCTTC.

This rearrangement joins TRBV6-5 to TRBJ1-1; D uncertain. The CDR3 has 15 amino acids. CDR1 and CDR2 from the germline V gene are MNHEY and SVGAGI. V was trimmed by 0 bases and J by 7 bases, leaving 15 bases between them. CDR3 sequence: CASSYSMAALGEAFF. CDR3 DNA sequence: TGTGCCAGCAGTTACTCGATGGCAGCGTTGGGTGAAGCTTTCTTT.

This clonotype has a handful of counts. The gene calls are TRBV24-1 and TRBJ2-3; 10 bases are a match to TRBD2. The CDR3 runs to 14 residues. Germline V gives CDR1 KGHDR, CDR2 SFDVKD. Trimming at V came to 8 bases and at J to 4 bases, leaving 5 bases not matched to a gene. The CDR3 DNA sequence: TGTGCCACCAAAAGCGGGAGGGCGGCAGATACGCAGTATTTT. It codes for CATKSGRAADTQYF.

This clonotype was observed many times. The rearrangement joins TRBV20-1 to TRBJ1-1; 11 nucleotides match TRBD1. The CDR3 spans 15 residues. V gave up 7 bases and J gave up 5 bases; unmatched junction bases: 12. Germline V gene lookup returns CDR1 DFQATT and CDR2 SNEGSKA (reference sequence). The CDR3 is CSGGGTGGPWTEAFF. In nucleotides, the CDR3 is TGCAGTGGGGGGGGGACAGGGGGGCCCTGGACTGAAGCTTTCTTT.

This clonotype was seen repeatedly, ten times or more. The DNA of the CDR3 is TGCGCCAGCAGCTTCGACGGAGGCTACGAGCAGTACTTC. Protein product: CASSFDGGYEQYF. The chain joins TRBV5-1 to TRBJ2-7, with D possibly TRBD2 on 5 matching bases. This CDR3 spans 13 amino acids. Germline assignment: CDR1 SGHRS and CDR2 YFSETQ. V was shortened by 2 bases and J by 3 bases, with 9 bases between the two germline ends.

The CDR3 DNA follows: TGTGCTTACGATGGGACTCGTCCTAGCGGCTACACCTTC. It is translated as CAYDGTRPSGYTF. The chain recombines TRBV30 with TRBJ1-2; D perhaps matches TRBD1 (5 bases). The CDR3 is 13 amino acids. The germline V gene has CDR1 GTSNPN and CDR2 SVGIG (reference sequence).

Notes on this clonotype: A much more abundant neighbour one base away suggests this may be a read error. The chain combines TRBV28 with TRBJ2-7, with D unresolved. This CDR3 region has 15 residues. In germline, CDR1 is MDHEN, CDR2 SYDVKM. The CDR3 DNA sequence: TGTGCCAGCAGCCAAGGAGCCGAAACGTCCTACAAGCAGTACTTC. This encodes CASSQGAETSYKQYF.

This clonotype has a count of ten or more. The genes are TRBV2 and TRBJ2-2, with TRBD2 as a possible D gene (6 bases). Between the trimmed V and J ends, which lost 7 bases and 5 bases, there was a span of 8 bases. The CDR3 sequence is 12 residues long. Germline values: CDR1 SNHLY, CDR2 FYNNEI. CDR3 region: CASNGGTGELFF. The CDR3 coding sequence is TGTGCCAGCAACGGGGGTACCGGGGAGCTGTTTTTT.

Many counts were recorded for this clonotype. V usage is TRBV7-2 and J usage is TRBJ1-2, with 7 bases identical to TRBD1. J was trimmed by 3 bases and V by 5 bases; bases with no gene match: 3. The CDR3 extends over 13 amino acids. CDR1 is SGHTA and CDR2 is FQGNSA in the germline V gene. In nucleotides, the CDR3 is TGTGCCAGCAGCGGGACAGTAGACTATGGCTACACCTTC. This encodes CASSGTVDYGYTF. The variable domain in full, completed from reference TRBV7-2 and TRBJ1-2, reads GAGVSQSPSNKVTEKGKDVELRCDPISGHTALYWYRQSLGQGLEFLIYFQGNSAPDKSGLPSDRFSAERTGGSVSTLTIQRTQQEDSAVYLCASSGTVDYGYTFGSGTRLTVV.